The present T cell receptor beta chain was sequenced within a study of T cells in Graves' hyperthyroidism and ophthalmopathy. From RNA transcripts, TCR beta CDR3 regions were amplified. Initially, a first-round RT-PCR of the TCR CDR3 employed the HTBI primer set. TCRdb re-called the multiplex PCR reads through MiXCR, storing one row per CDR3 protein. The profile shows some 720,000 distinct CDR3 sequences, over 15% of them singletons. In germline, CDR1 is SQVTM, CDR2 ANQGSEA. CDR3 length equals 14 residues. J gave up 5 bases and V 4 bases, and 8 bases lay outside the gene matches. The chain has TRBV29-1 and TRBJ1-1; 9 nucleotides line up with TRBD1. The sequencing input was blood. The TCR was taken from a man aged 18 to 30 with Graves' hyperthyroidism. CDR3 amino acids: CSVAWTGAGTEAFF. The CDR3 DNA follows: TGCAGCGTTGCCTGGACAGGGGCGGGGACTGAAGCTTTCTTT.